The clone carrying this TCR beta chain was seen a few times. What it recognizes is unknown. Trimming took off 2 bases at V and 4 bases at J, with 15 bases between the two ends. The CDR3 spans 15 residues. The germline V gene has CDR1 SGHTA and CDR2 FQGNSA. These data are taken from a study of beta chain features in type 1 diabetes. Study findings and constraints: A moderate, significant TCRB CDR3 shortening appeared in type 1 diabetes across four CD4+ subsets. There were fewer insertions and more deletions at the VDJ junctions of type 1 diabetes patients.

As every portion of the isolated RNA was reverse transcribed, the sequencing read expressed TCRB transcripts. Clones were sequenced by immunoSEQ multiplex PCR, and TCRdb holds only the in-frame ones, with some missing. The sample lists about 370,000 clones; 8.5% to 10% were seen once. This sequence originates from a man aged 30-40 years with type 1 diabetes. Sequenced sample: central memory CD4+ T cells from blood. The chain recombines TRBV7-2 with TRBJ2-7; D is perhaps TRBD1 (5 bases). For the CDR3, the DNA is TGTGCCAGCAGCTTACAAGGGGCGAGAAATTACGAGCAGTACTTC. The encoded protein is CASSLQGARNYEQYF.